This TCR beta chain was sequenced during a study of blood T cell repertoires in COVID-19. Study summary: Both acute and convalescent COVID-19 samples were obtained from the United States, Italy and Spain. PBMCs, B-cell-depleted T cells, or T cells were the source of the cDNA or gDNA that made up the material.

Trimming removed 8 bases at V and 12 bases at J, with 17 bases between. Germline CDR1 reads SGHAT; CDR2 reads FQNNGV. CDR3 length equals 11 residues. Original processing notes: Scientists estimated how many nucleated cells there were by amplifying reference gene primers. Some clones are missing from TCRdb's copy, which holds only in-frame ones; the method was immunoSEQ multiplex PCR. That table gives V, J and clone size, and the DNA gave D and trimming. Of 200,000 to 300,000 clones in the sample, around 82% were seen once. The receptor comes from a human donor in a cohort sampled during active COVID-19. Sequenced input: peripheral blood. This chain connects TRBV11-2 to TRBJ2-7; a possible D gene is TRBD2 (7 bases). As DNA, the CDR3 is TGTGCCAGCCGCGCGGGGGCCTGGGGGTACTTC. It yields the protein CASRAGAWGYF.